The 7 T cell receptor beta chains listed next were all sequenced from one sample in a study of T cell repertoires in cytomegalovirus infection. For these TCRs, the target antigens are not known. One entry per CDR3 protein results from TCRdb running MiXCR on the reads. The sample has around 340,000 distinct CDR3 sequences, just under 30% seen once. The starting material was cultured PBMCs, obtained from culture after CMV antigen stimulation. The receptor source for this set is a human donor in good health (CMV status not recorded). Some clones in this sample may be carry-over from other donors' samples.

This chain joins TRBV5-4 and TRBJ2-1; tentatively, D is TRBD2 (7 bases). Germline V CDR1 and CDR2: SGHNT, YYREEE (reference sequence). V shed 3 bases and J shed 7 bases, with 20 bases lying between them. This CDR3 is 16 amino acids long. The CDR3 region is CASSSPAGGGQNEQFF. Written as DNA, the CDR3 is TGTGCCAGCAGCTCGCCCGCTGGCGGGGGCCAGAATGAGCAGTTCTTC.

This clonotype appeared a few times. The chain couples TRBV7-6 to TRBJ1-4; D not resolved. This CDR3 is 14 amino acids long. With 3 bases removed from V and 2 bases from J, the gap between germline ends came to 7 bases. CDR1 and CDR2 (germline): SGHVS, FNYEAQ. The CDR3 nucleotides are TGTGCCAGCAGCTTGATGGACACTAATGAAAAACTGTTTTTT. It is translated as CASSLMDTNEKLFF.

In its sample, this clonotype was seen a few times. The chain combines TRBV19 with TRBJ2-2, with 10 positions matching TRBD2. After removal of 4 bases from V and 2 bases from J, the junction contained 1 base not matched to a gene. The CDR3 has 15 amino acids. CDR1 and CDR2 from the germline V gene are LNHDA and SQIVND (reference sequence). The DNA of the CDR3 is TGTGCCAGTAGTACTAGCGGGAGCAACACCGGGGAGCTGTTTTTT. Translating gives CASSTSGSNTGELFF.

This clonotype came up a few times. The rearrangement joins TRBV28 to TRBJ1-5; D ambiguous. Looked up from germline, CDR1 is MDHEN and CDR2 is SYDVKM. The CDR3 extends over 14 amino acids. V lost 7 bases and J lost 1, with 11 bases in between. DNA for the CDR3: TGTGCCAGCAACAAACTCACGAGCAATCAGCCCCAGCATTTT. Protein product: CASNKLTSNQPQHF.

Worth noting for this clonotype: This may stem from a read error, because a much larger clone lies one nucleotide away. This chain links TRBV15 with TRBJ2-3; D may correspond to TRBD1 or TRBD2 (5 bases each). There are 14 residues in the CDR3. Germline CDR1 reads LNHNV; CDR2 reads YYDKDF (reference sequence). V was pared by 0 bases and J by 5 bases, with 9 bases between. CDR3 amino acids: CATSRDRGLDTQYF. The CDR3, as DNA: TGTGCCACCAGCAGAGATCGGGGCCTAGATACGCAGTATTTT.

DNA of the CDR3: TGTGCCAGTCAACAGGGGGCTCCTTCCTACGAGCAGTACTTC. It specifies CASQQGAPSYEQYF. This chain uses TRBV6-1 with TRBJ2-7; 9 bases fit TRBD1. Germline V gene sequence: CDR1 MNHNS, CDR2 SASEGT. J gave up 1 base and V 9 bases, and 7 bases lay outside the gene matches. The CDR3 spans 14 residues.

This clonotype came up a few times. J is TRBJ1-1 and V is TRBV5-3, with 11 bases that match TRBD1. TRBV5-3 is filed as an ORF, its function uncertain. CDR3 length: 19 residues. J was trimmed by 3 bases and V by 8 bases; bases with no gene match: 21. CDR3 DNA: TGTGCCAGCAGCCCAAGGGGGACAGGGGGATTCGGTCGGGACACTGAAGCTTTCTTT. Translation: CASSPRGTGGFGRDTEAFF.